The following is a T cell receptor (beta chain) sequence with its context. Antigen specificity is unknown. Naive CD8 isolation took CD45RO-negative cells positively selected for CCR7 and excluded terminally differentiated effector memory CD45RA+ cells. Healthy HIV-negative adults without recent acute infections or vaccinations served as donors. This specimen comes from a study of shared clonotypes between healthy human individuals. Broader study findings: Clonotypes which were not shared had lower generation probabilities than clonotypes that all four donors shared. In a few donors, around 5% of naive CD4 clonotypes appeared in common.

Trimming shortened V by 8 bases and J by 3 bases, and 13 bases separated the two germline ends. Germline V lookup: CDR1 MNHNS, CDR2 SASEGT. The CDR3 has 14 amino acids. Repertoires were generated with immunoSEQ multiplex PCR, while TCRdb's copy carries only in-frame clones and drops some. Of about 2 million clones listed, around 96% are singletons. This TCR derives from a man in his late teens or twenties in good health. The sequenced material came from naive CD8+ T cells sorted from blood. The chain links TRBV6-1 to TRBJ2-2; D is possibly TRBD1 or TRBD2 (6 bases each). The CDR3 protein is CASGAGHYTGELFF. CDR3 DNA: TGTGCCAGCGGGGCGGGACATTACACCGGGGAGCTGTTTTTT.